Described below is a single T cell receptor beta chain sequence and its context. Its antigen is still unknown. These data come from a study of T cells after posttransplantation cyclophosphamide. Whole-study results and caveats: Donor-recipient repertoire similarity was low at 1-2 months, rising over year one.

Libraries were prepared by immunoSEQ multiplex PCR; TCRdb keeps only in-frame clonotypes and omits some of them. The sample has just over 65,000 clones, 80% to 95% seen once. The CDR3 loop spans 15 amino acids. Per germline, CDR1 SGHRS and CDR2 YFSETQ. V was trimmed by 0 bases and J by 10 bases, leaving 17 bases between them. The related graft donor's blood sample was taken on the day of bone marrow donation. The chain joins TRBV5-1 to TRBJ2-1, with D perhaps matching TRBD1 or TRBD2 (6 bases each). This TCR was sampled from a woman in her twenties or thirties in good health and a related stem cell transplant donor. Sequenced material: PBMCs. The chain's CDR3 is CASSLGGASGPEQFF. In DNA form, the CDR3 reads TGCGCCAGCAGCTTGGGGGGGGCCTCCGGACCGGAGCAGTTCTTC.